Described below is a single TCR beta chain sequence and its context. Its antigen is currently unknown. V dropped 1 base and J dropped 2 bases, with 13 bases sitting between them. This CDR3 comprises 15 residues. Per germline, CDR1 DFQATT and CDR2 SNEGSKA (reference sequence). The sample is drawn from a study of CD8+CD57+ T cells in acquired aplastic anemia. Looking at the study overall: When averaged, DNA from sorted CD4+ and CD8+ cells came to 3 to 3.5 ug. Study results and caveats: Between the patient and control groups, CD8+ Simpson's diversity did not differ significantly. Some 29 shared CD8+ CDR3s appeared highly expressed within patients' immunodominant clones.

Both TCR beta VDJ combination and CDR3 sequence profiling were carried out. Genomic DNA was the template for this profiling. A single record per CDR3 protein comes from TCRdb applying MiXCR to the reads. The sample records around 250,000 distinct CDR3 sequences, roughly 50% being singletons. This clonotype was obtained from a human donor with severe aplastic anemia or a healthy control (not recorded which). The genes are TRBV20-1 and TRBJ2-3; D gene unclear. The specimen sequenced was sorted CD4+, CD8+, or CD8+CD57+ T cells (not recorded which) from PBMCs. CDR3 amino acids: CSARGPQSFTDTQYF. Written as DNA, the CDR3 is TGCAGTGCTAGAGGGCCTCAGTCCTTCACAGATACGCAGTATTTT.